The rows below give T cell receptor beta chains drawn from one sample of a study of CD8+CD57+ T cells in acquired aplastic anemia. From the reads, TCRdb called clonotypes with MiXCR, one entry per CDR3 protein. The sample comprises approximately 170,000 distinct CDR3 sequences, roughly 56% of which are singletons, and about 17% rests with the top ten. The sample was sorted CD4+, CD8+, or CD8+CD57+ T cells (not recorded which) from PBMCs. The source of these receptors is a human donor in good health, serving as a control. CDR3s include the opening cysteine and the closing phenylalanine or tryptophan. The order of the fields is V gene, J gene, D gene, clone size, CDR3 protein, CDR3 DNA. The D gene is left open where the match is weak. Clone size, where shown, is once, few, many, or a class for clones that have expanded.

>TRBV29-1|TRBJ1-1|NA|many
CSVGRDRNTEASF
TGCAGCGTTGGGAGGGATCGGAACACTGAAGCTTCCTTT
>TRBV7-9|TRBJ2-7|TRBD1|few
CASSLAGTGEYEQYF
TGTGCCAGCAGCTTGGCCGGGACAGGGGAATACGAGCAGTACTTC
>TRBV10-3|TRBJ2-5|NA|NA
CAISDARGLGETQYF
TGTGCCATCAGTGATGCTAGAGGGCTCGGGGAGACCCAGTACTTC
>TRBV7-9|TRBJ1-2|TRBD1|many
CASSLGDSLNYGYTF
TGTGCCAGCAGCTTAGGGGACAGCCTCAACTATGGCTACACCTTC
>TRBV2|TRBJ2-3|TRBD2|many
CASVGLTFTDTQYF
TGTGCCAGCGTGGGACTAACCTTCACAGATACGCAGTATTTT
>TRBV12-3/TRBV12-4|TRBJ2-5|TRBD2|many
CASSKGLADHQETQYF
TGTGCCAGCAGTAAAGGACTAGCGGACCACCAAGAGACCCAGTACTTC
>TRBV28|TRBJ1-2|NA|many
CASSLVVGGNYGYTF
TGTGCCAGCAGTTTAGTAGTAGGGGGGAACTATGGCTACACCTTC
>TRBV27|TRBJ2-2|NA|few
CASSWTHITGELFF
TGTGCCAGCAGTTGGACTCACATCACCGGGGAGCTGTTTTTT
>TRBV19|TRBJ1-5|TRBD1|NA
CASSRDRLSNQPQHF
TGTGCCAGCAGCCGGGACAGGCTTAGCAATCAGCCCCAGCATTTT
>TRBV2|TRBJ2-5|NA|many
CASSLMVSETQYF
TGTGCCAGCAGCCTTATGGTATCTGAGACCCAGTACTTC